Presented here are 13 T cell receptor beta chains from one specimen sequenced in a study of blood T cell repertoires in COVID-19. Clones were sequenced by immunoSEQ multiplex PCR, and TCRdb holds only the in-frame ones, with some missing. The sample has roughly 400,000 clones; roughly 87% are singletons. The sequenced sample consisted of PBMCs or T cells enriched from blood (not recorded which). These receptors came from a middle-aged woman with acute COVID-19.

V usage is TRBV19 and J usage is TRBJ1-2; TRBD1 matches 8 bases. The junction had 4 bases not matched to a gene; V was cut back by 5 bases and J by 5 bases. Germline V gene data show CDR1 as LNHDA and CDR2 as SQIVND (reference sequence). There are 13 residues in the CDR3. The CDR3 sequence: CASSVQGGYGYTF. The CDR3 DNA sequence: TGTGCCAGTAGTGTACAGGGGGGTTATGGCTACACCTTC.

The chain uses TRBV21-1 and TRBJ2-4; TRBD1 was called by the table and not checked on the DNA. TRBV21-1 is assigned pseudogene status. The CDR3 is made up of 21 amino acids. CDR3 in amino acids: CASSKRPKGTGNFLAKNIQYF. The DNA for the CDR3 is TGTGCCAGCAGCAAGCGCCCTAAAGGGACAGGGAACTTTCTAGCCAAAAACATTCAGTACTTC.

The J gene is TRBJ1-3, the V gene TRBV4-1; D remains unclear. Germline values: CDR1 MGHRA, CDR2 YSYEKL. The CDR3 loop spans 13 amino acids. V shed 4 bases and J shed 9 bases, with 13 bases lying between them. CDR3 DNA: TGCGCCAGCAGCCCCCGTCCCTCGAGCACCATATATTTT. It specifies CASSPRPSSTIYF.

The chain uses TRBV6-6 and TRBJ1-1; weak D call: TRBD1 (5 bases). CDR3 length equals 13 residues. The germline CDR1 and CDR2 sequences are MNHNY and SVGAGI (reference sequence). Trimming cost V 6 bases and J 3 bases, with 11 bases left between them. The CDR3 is CASRNGGDTEAFF. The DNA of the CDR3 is TGTGCCAGCAGGAACGGGGGAGACACTGAAGCTTTCTTT.

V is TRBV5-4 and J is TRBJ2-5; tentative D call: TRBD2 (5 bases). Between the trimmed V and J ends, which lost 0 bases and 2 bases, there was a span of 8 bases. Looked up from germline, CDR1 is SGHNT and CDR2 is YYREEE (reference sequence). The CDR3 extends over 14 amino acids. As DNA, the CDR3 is TGTGCCAGCAGCTTGGTGGAGGTGCAAGAGACCCAGTACTTC. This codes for CASSLVEVQETQYF.

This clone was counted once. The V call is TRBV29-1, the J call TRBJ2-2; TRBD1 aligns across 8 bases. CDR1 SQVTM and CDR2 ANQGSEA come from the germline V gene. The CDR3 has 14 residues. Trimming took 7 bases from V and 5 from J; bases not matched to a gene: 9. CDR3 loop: CSATIRGRTGELFF. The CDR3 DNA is TGCAGCGCAACAATCAGGGGGCGAACCGGGGAGCTGTTTTTT.

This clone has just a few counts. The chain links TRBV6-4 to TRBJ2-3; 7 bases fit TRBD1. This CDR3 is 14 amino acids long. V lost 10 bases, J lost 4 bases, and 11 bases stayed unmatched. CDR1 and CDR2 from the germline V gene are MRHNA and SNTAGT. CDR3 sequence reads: CATRRDRVSDTQYF. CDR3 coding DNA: TGTGCCACCCGTCGAGACAGGGTCTCAGATACGCAGTATTTT.

CDR3 residues: CASSLAASGGRETQYF. CDR3 sequence (DNA): TGCGCCAGCAGCTTGGCGGCTAGCGGGGGTAGGGAGACCCAGTACTTC. This rearrangement joins TRBV5-1 to TRBJ2-5, with TRBD2 matching over 10 bases. CDR3 length: 16 amino acids. CDR1 and CDR2 from the germline V gene are SGHRS and YFSETQ. With V trimmed by 0 bases and J by 5 bases, 7 bases remained unmatched.

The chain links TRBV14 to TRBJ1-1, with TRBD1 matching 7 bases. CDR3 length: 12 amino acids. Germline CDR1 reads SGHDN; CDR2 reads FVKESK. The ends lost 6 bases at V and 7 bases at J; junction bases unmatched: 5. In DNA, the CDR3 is TGTGCCAGCAGTACCTACAGGGGTGAAGCTTTCTTT. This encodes CASSTYRGEAFF.

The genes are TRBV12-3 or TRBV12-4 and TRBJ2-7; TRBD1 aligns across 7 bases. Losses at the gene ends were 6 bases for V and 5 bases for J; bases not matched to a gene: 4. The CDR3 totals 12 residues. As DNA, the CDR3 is TGTGCCAGCAGCAAGGACAGGCACGAGCAGTACTTC. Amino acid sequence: CASSKDRHEQYF.

The CDR3 nucleotides read TGTGCCATCAGCCAGGGGGCTATGGGGACTGAAGCTTTCTTT. Translating gives CAISQGAMGTEAFF. The rearrangement uses TRBV10-3 and TRBJ1-1; TRBD1 aligns across 8 bases. CDR3 length equals 14 residues. Germline V CDR1 and CDR2: ENHRY, SYGVKD. V was clipped by 6 bases and J by 5 bases; unmatched bases: 8.

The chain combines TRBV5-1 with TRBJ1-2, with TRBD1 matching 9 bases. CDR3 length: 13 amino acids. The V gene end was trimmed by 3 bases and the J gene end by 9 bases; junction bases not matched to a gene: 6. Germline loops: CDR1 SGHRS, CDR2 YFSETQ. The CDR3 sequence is CASSSGQGRSYTF. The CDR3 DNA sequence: TGCGCCAGCAGCTCGGGACAGGGTCGTAGCTACACCTTC.

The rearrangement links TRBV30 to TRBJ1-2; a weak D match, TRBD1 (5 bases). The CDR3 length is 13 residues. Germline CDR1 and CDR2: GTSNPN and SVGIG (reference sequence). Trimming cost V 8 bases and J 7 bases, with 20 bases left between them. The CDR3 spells CAARLLGTGGYTF. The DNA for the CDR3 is TGTGCCGCCCGCCTCTTGGGGACTGGTGGCTACACCTTC.